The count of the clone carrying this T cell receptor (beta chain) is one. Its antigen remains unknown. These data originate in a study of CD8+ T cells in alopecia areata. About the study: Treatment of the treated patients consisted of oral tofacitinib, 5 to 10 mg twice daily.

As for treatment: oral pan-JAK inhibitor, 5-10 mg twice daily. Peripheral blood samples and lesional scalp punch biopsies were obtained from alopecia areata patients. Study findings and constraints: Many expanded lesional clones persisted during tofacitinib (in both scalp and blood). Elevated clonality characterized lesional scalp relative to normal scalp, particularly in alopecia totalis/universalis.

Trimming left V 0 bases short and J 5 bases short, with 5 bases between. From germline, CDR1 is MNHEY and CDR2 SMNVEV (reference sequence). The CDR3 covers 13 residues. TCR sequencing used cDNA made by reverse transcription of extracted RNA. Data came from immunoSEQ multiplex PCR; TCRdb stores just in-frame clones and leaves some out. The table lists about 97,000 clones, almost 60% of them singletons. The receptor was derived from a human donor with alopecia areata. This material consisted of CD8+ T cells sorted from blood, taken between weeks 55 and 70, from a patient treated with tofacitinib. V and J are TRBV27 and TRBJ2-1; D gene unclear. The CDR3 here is CASSLSKNNEQFF. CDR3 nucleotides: TGTGCCAGCAGTTTATCCAAGAACAATGAGCAGTTCTTC.